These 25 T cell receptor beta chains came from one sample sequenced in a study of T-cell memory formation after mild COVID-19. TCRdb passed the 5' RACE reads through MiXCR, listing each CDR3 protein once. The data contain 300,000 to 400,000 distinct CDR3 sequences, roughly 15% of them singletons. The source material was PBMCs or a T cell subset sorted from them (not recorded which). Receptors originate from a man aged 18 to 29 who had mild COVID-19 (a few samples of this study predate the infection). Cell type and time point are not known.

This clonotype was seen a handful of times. The CDR3 loop is CATEQGARNNEQFF. As DNA, the CDR3 is TGTGCCACCGAACAGGGGGCCCGTAACAATGAGCAGTTCTTC. This chain joins TRBV5-4 and TRBJ2-1, with 9 bases lining up with TRBD1. Per the germline V gene, CDR1 is SGHNT and CDR2 is YYREEE (reference sequence). This CDR3 has 14 residues. The J segment lost 5 bases and the V segment lost 9 bases, leaving 9 bases of the junction unmatched.

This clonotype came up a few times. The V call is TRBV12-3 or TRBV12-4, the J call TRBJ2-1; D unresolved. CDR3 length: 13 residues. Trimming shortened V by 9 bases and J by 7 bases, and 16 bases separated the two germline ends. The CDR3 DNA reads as TGTGCCAGTCGCCCGGGCAGCCTGAATGAGCAGTTCTTC. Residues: CASRPGSLNEQFF.

CDR3 amino acids: CASSLEGGSEAFF. The CDR3 bases are TGTGCCAGCAGCTTAGAGGGGGGTTCTGAAGCTTTCTTT. The chain uses TRBV7-9 and TRBJ1-1, with D possibly matching TRBD1 (6 bases). Trimming took off 1 base at V and 6 bases at J, with 9 bases between the two ends. CDR1 and CDR2 (germline): SEHNR, FQNEAQ (reference sequence). The CDR3 has 13 amino acids. The whole variable domain, filled in from reference TRBV7-9 and TRBJ1-1, reads DTGVSQNPRHKITKRGQNVTFRCDPISEHNRLYWYRQTLGQGPEFLTYFQNEAQLEKSRLLSDRFSAERPKGSFSTLEIQRTEQGDSAMYLCASSLEGGSEAFFGQGTRLTVV.

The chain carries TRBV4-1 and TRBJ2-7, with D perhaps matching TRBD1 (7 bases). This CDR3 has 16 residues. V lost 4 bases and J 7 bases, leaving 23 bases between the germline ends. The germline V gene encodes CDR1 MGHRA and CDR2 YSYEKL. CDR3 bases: TGCGCCAGCAGCCCCCTAGAGCAGGGGGGCCTAGAAGAGCAGTACTTC. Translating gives CASSPLEQGGLEEQYF.

This CDR3 reads CSATRQAGTEAFF. CDR3 sequence (DNA): TGCAGTGCTACTAGACAGGCGGGGACTGAAGCTTTCTTT. The chain employs TRBV20-1 and TRBJ1-1; TRBD1 might be the D (6 bases). CDR3 length: 13 residues. V was clipped by 4 bases and J by 5 bases, with 14 bases between them. In germline, CDR1 is DFQATT, CDR2 SNEGSKA (reference sequence).

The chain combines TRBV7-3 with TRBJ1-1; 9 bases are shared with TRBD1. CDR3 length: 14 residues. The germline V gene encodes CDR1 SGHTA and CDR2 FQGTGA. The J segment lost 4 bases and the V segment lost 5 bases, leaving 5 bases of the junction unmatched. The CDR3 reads CASSPGTGPTEAFF. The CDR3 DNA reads TGTGCCAGCAGCCCCGGGACAGGGCCCACTGAAGCTTTCTTT. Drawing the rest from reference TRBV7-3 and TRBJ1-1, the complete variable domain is GAGVSQTPSNKVTEKGKYVELRCDPISGHTALYWYRQSLGQGPEFLIYFQGTGAADDSGLPNDRFFAVRPEGSVSTLKIQRTERGDSAVYLCASSPGTGPTEAFFGQGTRLTVV.

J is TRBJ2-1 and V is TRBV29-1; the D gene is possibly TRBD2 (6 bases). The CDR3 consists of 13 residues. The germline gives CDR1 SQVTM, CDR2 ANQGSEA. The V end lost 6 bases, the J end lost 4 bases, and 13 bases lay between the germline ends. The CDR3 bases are TGCAGCGTCTCTAGCGAGGGTTACAATGAGCAGTTCTTC. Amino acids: CSVSSEGYNEQFF.

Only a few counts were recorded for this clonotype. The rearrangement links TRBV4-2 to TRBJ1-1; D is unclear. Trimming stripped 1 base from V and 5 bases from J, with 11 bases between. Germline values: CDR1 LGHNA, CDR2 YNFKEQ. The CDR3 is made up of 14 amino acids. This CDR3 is CASSQVREETEAFF. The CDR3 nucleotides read TGTGCCAGCAGCCAAGTTAGGGAGGAAACTGAAGCTTTCTTT.

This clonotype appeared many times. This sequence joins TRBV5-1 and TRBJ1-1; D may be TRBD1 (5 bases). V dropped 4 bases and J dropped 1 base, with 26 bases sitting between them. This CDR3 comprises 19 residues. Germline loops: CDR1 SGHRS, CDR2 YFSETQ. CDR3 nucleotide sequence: TGCGCCAGCAGCATGGACGGACCGGGACGTAAAGATGGGAACACTGAAGCTTTCTTT. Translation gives CASSMDGPGRKDGNTEAFF. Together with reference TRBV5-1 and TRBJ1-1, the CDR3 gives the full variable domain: KAGVTQTPRYLIKTRGQQVTLSCSPISGHRSVSWYQQTPGQGLQFLFEYFSETQRNKGNFPGRFSGRQFSNSRSEMNVSTLELGDSALYLCASSMDGPGRKDGNTEAFFGQGTRLTVV.

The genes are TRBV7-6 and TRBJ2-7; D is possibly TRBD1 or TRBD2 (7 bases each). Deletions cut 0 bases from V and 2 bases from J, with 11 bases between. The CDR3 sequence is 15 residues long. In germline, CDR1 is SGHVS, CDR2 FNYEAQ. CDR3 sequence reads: CASSLAGGGPYEQYF. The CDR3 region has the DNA TGTGCCAGCAGCTTAGCGGGAGGGGGCCCCTACGAGCAGTACTTC.

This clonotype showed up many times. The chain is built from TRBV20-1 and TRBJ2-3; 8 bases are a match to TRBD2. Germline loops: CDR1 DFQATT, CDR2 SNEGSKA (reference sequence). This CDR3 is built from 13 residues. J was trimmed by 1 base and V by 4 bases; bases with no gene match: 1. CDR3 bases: TGCAGTGCTACCGGGGGGGGCACAGATACGCAGTATTTT. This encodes CSATGGGTDTQYF.

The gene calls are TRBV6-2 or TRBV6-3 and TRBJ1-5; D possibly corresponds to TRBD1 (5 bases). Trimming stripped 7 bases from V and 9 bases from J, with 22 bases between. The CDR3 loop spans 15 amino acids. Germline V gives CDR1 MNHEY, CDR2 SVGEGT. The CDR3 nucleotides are TGTGCCAGCACCCACTATACGGGGCCTGATGTGCCCCAGCATTTT. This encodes CASTHYTGPDVPQHF.

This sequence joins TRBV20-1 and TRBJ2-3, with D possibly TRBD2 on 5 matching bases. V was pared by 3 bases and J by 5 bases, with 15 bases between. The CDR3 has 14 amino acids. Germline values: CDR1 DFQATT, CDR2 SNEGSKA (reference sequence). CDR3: CSARLLDSVDTQYF. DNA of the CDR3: TGCAGTGCTAGGCTACTAGATTCGGTAGATACGCAGTATTTT.

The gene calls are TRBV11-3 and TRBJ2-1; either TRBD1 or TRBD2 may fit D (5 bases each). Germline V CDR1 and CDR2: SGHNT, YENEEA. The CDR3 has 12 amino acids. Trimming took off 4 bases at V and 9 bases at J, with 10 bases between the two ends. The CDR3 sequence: CASSSRESEQFF. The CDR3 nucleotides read TGTGCCAGCAGCTCCAGGGAGAGTGAGCAGTTCTTC.

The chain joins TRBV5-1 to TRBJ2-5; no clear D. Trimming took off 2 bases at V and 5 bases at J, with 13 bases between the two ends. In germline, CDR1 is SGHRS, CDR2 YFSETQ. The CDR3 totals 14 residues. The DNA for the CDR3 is TGCGCCAGCAGCTTAAAAACAGCTGAGGAGACCCAGTACTTC. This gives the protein CASSLKTAEETQYF.

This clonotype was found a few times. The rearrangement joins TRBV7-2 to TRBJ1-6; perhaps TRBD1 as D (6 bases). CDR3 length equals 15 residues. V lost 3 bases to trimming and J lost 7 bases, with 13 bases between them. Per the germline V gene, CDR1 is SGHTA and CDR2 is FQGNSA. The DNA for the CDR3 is TGTGCCAGCAGCTTTTCCGGACAGACGAATTCACCCCTCCACTTT. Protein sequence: CASSFSGQTNSPLHF.

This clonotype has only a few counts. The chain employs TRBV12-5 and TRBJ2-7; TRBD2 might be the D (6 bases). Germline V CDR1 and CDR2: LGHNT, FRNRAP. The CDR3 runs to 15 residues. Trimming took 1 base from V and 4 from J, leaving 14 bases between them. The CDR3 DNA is TGTGCTAGTGGTTTGGAACCGGGACTCTCTTACGAGCAGTACTTC. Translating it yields CASGLEPGLSYEQYF.

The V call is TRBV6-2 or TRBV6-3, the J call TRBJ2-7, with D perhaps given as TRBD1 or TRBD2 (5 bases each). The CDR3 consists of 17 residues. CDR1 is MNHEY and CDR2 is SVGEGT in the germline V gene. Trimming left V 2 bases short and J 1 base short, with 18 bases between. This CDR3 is CASSYPRGLGPSYEQYV. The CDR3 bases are TGTGCCAGCAGTTACCCCCGGGGCCTGGGCCCTTCCTACGAGCAGTACGTC.

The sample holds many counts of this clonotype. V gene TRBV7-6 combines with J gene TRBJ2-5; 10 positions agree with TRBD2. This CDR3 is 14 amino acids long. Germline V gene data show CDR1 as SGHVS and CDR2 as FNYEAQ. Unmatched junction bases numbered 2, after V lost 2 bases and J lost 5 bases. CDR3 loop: CASSLTSGAETQYF. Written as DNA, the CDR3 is TGTGCCAGCAGCTTAACTAGCGGGGCGGAGACCCAGTACTTC.

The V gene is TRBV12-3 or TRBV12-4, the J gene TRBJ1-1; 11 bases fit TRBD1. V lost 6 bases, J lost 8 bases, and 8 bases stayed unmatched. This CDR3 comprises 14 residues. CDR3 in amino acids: CASRPRTGGEEAFF. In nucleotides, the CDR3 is TGTGCCAGCAGACCAAGGACAGGGGGCGAAGAAGCTTTCTTT.

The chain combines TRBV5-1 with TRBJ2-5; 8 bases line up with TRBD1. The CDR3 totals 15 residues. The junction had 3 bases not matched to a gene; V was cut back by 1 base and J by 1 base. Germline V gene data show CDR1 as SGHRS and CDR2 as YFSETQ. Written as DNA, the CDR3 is TGCGCCAGCAGCTTGTTAACAGGGGGCCAAGAGACCCAGTACTTC. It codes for CASSLLTGGQETQYF.

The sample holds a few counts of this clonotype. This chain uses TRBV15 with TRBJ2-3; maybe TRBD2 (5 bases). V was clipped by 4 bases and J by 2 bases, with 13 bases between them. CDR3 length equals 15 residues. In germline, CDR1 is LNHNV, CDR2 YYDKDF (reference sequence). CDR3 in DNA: TGTGCCACCAGCATCGACGGGAAGGTCACAGATACGCAGTATTTT. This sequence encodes CATSIDGKVTDTQYF.

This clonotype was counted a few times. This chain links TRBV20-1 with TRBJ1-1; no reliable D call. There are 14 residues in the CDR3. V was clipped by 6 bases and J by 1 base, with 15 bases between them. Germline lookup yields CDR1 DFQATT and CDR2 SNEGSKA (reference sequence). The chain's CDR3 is CSAARTGENTEAFF. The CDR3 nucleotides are TGCAGTGCCGCTCGGACGGGAGAGAACACTGAAGCTTTCTTT.

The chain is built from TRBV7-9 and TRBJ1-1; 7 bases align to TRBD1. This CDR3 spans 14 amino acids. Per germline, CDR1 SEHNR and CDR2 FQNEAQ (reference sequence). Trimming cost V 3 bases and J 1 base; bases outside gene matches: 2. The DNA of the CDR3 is TGTGCCAGCAGCTTTCAGGGGGAGAACACTGAAGCTTTCTTT. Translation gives CASSFQGENTEAFF. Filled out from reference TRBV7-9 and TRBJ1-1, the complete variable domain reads DTGVSQNPRHKITKRGQNVTFRCDPISEHNRLYWYRQTLGQGPEFLTYFQNEAQLEKSRLLSDRFSAERPKGSFSTLEIQRTEQGDSAMYLCASSFQGENTEAFFGQGTRLTVV.

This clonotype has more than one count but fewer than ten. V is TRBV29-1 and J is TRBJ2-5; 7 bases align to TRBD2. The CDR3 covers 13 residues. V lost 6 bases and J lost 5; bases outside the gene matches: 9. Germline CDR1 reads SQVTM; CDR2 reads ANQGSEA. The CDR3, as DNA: TGCAGCGTCGCACGGGGGGTTCCGGAGACCCAGTACTTC. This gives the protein CSVARGVPETQYF.